This T cell receptor beta chain was profiled in a study of vaccination and CD4 T cells after COVID-19. About the study: A CEFX pool, an HIV-1 Nef pool, or no peptide went to control cultures.

This CDR3 has 16 residues. Cultured CD4+ T-cell DNA underwent Oncomine TCR Beta short-read sequencing. TCRdb ran MiXCR on the PCR reads and lists one entry per CDR3 protein. The sample has fewer than 20,000 distinct CDR3 sequences; 44% are singletons. The table lists this clonotype with a few counts. Its specificity is not known. The time point denotes: late sampling 161 to 241 days after vaccination in three convalescent patients. Indicated treatment: roughly 10-day PBMC culture with coronavirus spike peptide pools or control peptides (ViraFEST assay). Each well held roughly 2 million PBMCs in IL-2 (10 IU/ml) medium with about 9.6 ug/ml peptide pools.

The chain carries TRBV21-1 and TRBJ1-2. TRBV21-1 is a documented pseudogene. The source of this sequence is a human donor who had recovered from COVID-19. The input for sequencing was CD4+ T cells from blood, cultured in vitro, taken about 7 months after SARS-CoV-2 vaccination. CDR3 bases: TGTGCCAGCAGCAAAGTACGGCAGGGTGGACTAATAGGCTACACCTTC. Translating gives CASSKVRQGGLIGYTF.